Shown below are 31 T cell receptor beta chains from a single sample sequenced in a study of regulatory T cells in long-lasting Graves disease. According to the study, TCR beta libraries were built with iRepertoire HTBI primers and CDR3-region Arm-PCR. Each CDR3 protein is one row after TCRdb ran MiXCR on the multiplex PCR reads. The sample has about 470,000 distinct CDR3 sequences; around 21% are singletons. Time point meaning: persistent/refractory GD, antithyroid drugs over 5 years with positive TRAb. Construction of the TCR library relied on RNA isolated from PBMCs. The sample in question was peripheral blood mononuclear cells (PBMCs), obtained when the disease was refractory, from a patient treated with antithyroid drugs. All receptors come from a female donor with Graves disease.

This clonotype was counted ten times or more. This chain links TRBV28 with TRBJ1-6; D not certain. The length of the CDR3 is 15 residues. Per germline, CDR1 MDHEN and CDR2 SYDVKM. Trimming took 6 bases from V and 6 from J, leaving 15 bases between them. The CDR3 sequence: CASSWEGLINSPLHF. CDR3 nucleotides: TGTGCCAGCAGCTGGGAAGGACTGATTAATTCACCCCTCCACTTT.

This clonotype was seen at least ten times. The rearrangement joins TRBV7-9 to TRBJ1-1, with 8 nucleotides matching TRBD1. V trimming: 5 bases; J trimming: 3 bases; junction bases outside the gene matches: 8. The germline V gene encodes CDR1 SEHNR and CDR2 FQNEAQ (reference sequence). CDR3 length equals 15 residues. Written as DNA, the CDR3 is TGTGCCAGCAGCCGAACAGGGGGTTCGGACACTGAAGCTTTCTTT. It encodes CASSRTGGSDTEAFF. Supplemented by reference TRBV7-9 and TRBJ1-1, the full variable domain reads DTGVSQNPRHKITKRGQNVTFRCDPISEHNRLYWYRQTLGQGPEFLTYFQNEAQLEKSRLLSDRFSAERPKGSFSTLEIQRTEQGDSAMYLCASSRTGGSDTEAFFGQGTRLTVV.

On this clonotype: This may be a read error, as it is one base from a much larger clone. The chain employs TRBV20-1 and TRBJ2-7; TRBD2 agrees at 10 bases. From germline, CDR1 is DFQATT and CDR2 SNEGSKA (reference sequence). This CDR3 comprises 13 residues. CDR3 loop: CGATSGRAWEQYF. The CDR3 coding sequence is TGCGGTGCTACAAGCGGGAGGGCCTGGGAGCAGTACTTC.

The sample holds a few counts of this clonotype. The rearrangement joins TRBV9 to TRBJ1-2; 7 nucleotides align to TRBD1. Germline assignment: CDR1 SGDLS and CDR2 YYNGEE. With V trimmed by 0 bases and J by 3 bases, 2 bases remained unmatched. This CDR3 is built from 14 residues. CDR3 in DNA: TGTGCCAGCAGCGTAGGACAGGGCTACTATGGCTACACCTTC. This gives the protein CASSVGQGYYGYTF. Full variable domain (missing parts from reference TRBV9 and TRBJ1-2): DSGVTQTPKHLITATGQRVTLRCSPRSGDLSVYWYQQSLDQGLQFLIQYYNGEERAKGNILERFSAQQFPDLHSELNLSSLELGDSALYFCASSVGQGYYGYTFGSGTRLTVV.

This clonotype was seen repeatedly, ten times or more. This chain connects TRBV28 to TRBJ1-2, with 7 bases aligning to TRBD1. CDR1 MDHEN and CDR2 SYDVKM come from the germline V gene. The CDR3 spans 14 residues. The V and J ends lost 4 bases and 8 bases, in that order; junction bases with no gene match: 10. The CDR3 sequence: CASSSHRGSGGYTF. CDR3 DNA: TGTGCCAGCAGTTCCCACAGGGGTTCAGGGGGCTACACCTTC.

Only a few counts were recorded for this clonotype. This chain connects TRBV5-1 to TRBJ2-7; tentative D call: TRBD2 (6 bases). From germline, CDR1 is SGHRS and CDR2 YFSETQ. The length of the CDR3 is 15 residues. Trimming took off 0 bases at V and 2 bases at J, with 12 bases between the two ends. The chain's CDR3 is CASSLASGGAYEQYF. The DNA of the CDR3 is TGCGCCAGCAGCTTGGCGAGCGGAGGGGCCTACGAGCAGTACTTC.

The table lists this clonotype with many counts. The rearrangement joins TRBV28 to TRBJ2-2; D gene unclear. This CDR3 is built from 10 residues. Germline V CDR1 and CDR2: MDHEN, SYDVKM. Deletions cut 7 bases from V and 8 bases from J, with 5 bases between. CDR3 DNA: TGTGCCAGCATACGAGGGGAGCTGTTTTTT. Its translation is CASIRGELFF.

Only a few counts were recorded for this clonotype. The chain recombines TRBV28 with TRBJ2-5, with 8 bases identical to TRBD2. The germline V gene has CDR1 MDHEN and CDR2 SYDVKM. V lost 6 bases and J lost 7; bases outside the gene matches: 16. The CDR3 is 16 residues long. CDR3 DNA sequence: TGTGCCAGCAGCCGCCCTGTGGGGAGCGGGGGTTGGACCCAGTACTTC. It is translated as CASSRPVGSGGWTQYF. Supplemented by reference TRBV28 and TRBJ2-5, the full variable domain reads DVKVTQSSRYLVKRTGEKVFLECVQDMDHENMFWYRQDPGLGLRLIYFSYDVKMKEKGDIPEGYSVSREKKERFSLILESASTNQTSMYLCASSRPVGSGGWTQYFGPGTRLLVL.

V and J are TRBV7-2 and TRBJ2-5; 14 nucleotides align to TRBD2. Germline CDR1 is SGHTA and CDR2 is FQGNSA. Trimming at V came to 5 bases and at J to 6 bases, leaving 5 bases not matched to a gene. This CDR3 has 15 residues. The CDR3 protein is CASSPTSGRVQTQYF. The DNA of the CDR3 is TGTGCCAGCAGCCCGACTAGCGGGAGGGTTCAGACCCAGTACTTC.

This clonotype was counted many times. The rearrangement links TRBV2 to TRBJ1-1, with D possibly TRBD1 on 5 matching bases. CDR3 length equals 13 residues. V was trimmed by 10 bases and J by 1 base, leaving 13 bases between them. CDR1 is SNHLY, CDR2 FYNNEI, per germline. The CDR3 bases are TGTGCCACGGTCCTGACAGAGAACACTGAAGCTTTCTTT. It is translated as CATVLTENTEAFF.

This clonotype was seen a few times. The rearrangement uses TRBV19 and TRBJ1-1; D remains ambiguous. The germline V gene encodes CDR1 LNHDA and CDR2 SQIVND (reference sequence). The CDR3 consists of 16 residues. V lost 5 bases and J 0 bases, leaving 16 bases between the germline ends. The CDR3 region is CASSPHMRALNTEAFF. The CDR3 bases are TGTGCCAGTAGTCCCCACATGCGGGCACTGAACACTGAAGCTTTCTTT. The whole variable domain, filled in from reference TRBV19 and TRBJ1-1, reads DGGITQSPKYLFRKEGQNVTLSCEQNLNHDAMYWYRQDPGQGLRLIYYSQIVNDFQKGDIAEGYSVSREKKESFPLTVTSAQKNPTAFYLCASSPHMRALNTEAFFGQGTRLTVV.

Ten or more counts support this clonotype. The chain is built from TRBV28 and TRBJ1-6; perhaps TRBD1 as D (6 bases). CDR1 MDHEN and CDR2 SYDVKM come from the germline V gene. The ends were cut back, 5 bases at V and 4 bases at J, with 15 bases in the middle. The CDR3 spans 16 residues. CDR3 bases: TGTGCCAGCAGTATTATAAGGGGGGGGTATAATTCACCCCTCCACTTT. Amino acids: CASSIIRGGYNSPLHF.

The rearrangement uses TRBV30 and TRBJ2-7; 9 bases map to TRBD1. The CDR3 runs to 14 residues. CDR1 is GTSNPN and CDR2 is SVGIG in the germline V gene (reference sequence). The V and J ends lost 1 base and 5 bases, in that order; junction bases with no gene match: 6. The CDR3 DNA follows: TGTGCCTGGAGTGGCACAGGGGGCGGACACGAGCAGTACTTC. Protein sequence: CAWSGTGGGHEQYF.

This clonotype was seen many times. This chain links TRBV28 with TRBJ2-4; D is possibly TRBD2 (7 bases). Germline CDR1 and CDR2: MDHEN and SYDVKM. Trimming took off 2 bases at V and 6 bases at J, with 14 bases between the two ends. The CDR3 totals 15 residues. The chain's CDR3 is CASSLVQGRGNIQYF. The CDR3 DNA sequence: TGTGCCAGCAGTTTAGTTCAGGGGAGGGGAAACATTCAGTACTTC.

This clonotype has a count of ten or more. V usage is TRBV7-3 and J usage is TRBJ1-3, with D uncertain. The length of the CDR3 is 14 residues. Trimming cost V 0 bases and J 0 bases, with 3 bases left between them. Germline CDR1 and CDR2: SGHTA and FQGTGA. CDR3 sequence (DNA): TGTGCCAGCAGCTTAACTCACTCTGGAAACACCATATATTTT. This encodes CASSLTHSGNTIYF.

Ten or more counts support this clonotype. The chain uses TRBV27 and TRBJ1-2; the match to TRBD1 covers 9 bases. Germline CDR1 reads MNHEY; CDR2 reads SMNVEV (reference sequence). J lost 8 bases, V lost 3 bases, and 4 bases had no gene match. The CDR3 contains 13 residues. For the CDR3, the DNA is TGTGCCAGCAGTTTTCAAGGACAGGGGGGCTACACCTTC. This sequence encodes CASSFQGQGGYTF.

The sample holds many counts of this clonotype. DNA for the CDR3: TGTGCCAGCAGTTGGGGACAGGGGAGCTACGAGCAGTACTTC. Its translation is CASSWGQGSYEQYF. This chain uses TRBV27 with TRBJ2-7, with 10 bases matching TRBD1. The CDR3 loop spans 14 amino acids. The V segment lost 4 bases and the J segment 3 bases; nucleotides outside the gene matches: 3. The germline gives CDR1 MNHEY, CDR2 SMNVEV (reference sequence).

V is TRBV20-1 and J is TRBJ2-7; 7 bases map to TRBD2. V was clipped by 5 bases and J by 5 bases; unmatched bases: 9. Germline V gene lookup returns CDR1 DFQATT and CDR2 SNEGSKA (reference sequence). CDR3 length: 13 residues. The CDR3 DNA is TGCAGTGCTCTGGCGGGAGTGTTCGACGAGCAGTACTTC. Translated, it gives CSALAGVFDEQYF.

This clonotype appeared a few times. The chain has TRBV7-6 and TRBJ2-2; D possibly corresponds to TRBD1 (5 bases). V lost 5 bases to trimming and J lost 7 bases, with 8 bases between them. This CDR3 is built from 12 residues. CDR1 and CDR2 from the germline V gene are SGHVS and FNYEAQ. Written as DNA, the CDR3 is TGTGCCAGCAGCCAGGGTGTCGGGGAGCTGTTTTTT. It specifies CASSQGVGELFF. The full variable domain, in which reference TRBV7-6 and TRBJ2-2 provide the parts outside the CDR3, is GAGVSQSPRYKVTKRGQDVALRCDPISGHVSLYWYRQALGQGPEFLTYFNYEAQQDKSGLPNDRFSAERPEGSISTLTIQRTEQRDSAMYRCASSQGVGELFFGEGSRLTVL.

The rearrangement links TRBV6-2 or TRBV6-3 to TRBJ1-6; 9 bases match TRBD1. Trimming cost V 6 bases and J 11 bases; bases outside gene matches: 5. This CDR3 contains 13 residues. The germline V gene encodes CDR1 MNHEY and CDR2 SVGEGT. The CDR3 DNA reads as TGTGCCAGCAGCGGACAGGGGACCCCACCCCTCCACTTT. This encodes CASSGQGTPPLHF.

The sample holds a few counts of this clonotype. DNA of the CDR3: TGTGCCAGCCTCAACCCCGGGACAGACTATGGCTACACCTTC. Protein sequence: CASLNPGTDYGYTF. V is TRBV6-1 and J is TRBJ1-2; TRBD1 aligns across 7 bases. This CDR3 has 14 residues. Germline trimming cut 8 bases from V and 3 bases from J; bases unmatched to any gene: 9. Germline assignment: CDR1 MNHNS and CDR2 SASEGT.

V and J are TRBV7-2 and TRBJ2-6; no definite D call. The germline V gene has CDR1 SGHTA and CDR2 FQGNSA. CDR3 size: 15 residues. Trimming stripped 3 bases from V and 1 base from J, with 7 bases between. The CDR3, as DNA: TGTGCCAGCAGCTTGGATGGGTCTGGGGCCAACGTCCTGACTTTC. Translating gives CASSLDGSGANVLTF.

This clonotype has a count of ten or more. The rearrangement uses TRBV2 and TRBJ1-5; tentative D call: TRBD1 (5 bases). CDR3 length equals 13 residues. Germline-derived CDR1 and CDR2 are SNHLY and FYNNEI. Trimming removed 7 bases at V and 7 bases at J, with 14 bases between. The CDR3 spells CASKSEGNQPQHF. CDR3 DNA: TGTGCCAGCAAGAGTGAGGGGAACCAGCCCCAGCATTTT.

In this sample, this clonotype turned up a few times. The rearrangement joins TRBV25-1 to TRBJ1-1; no definite D call. Trimming shortened V by 2 bases and J by 2 bases, and 12 bases separated the two germline ends. The germline gives CDR1 MGHDK, CDR2 SYGVNS. This CDR3 is built from 15 residues. In DNA form, the CDR3 reads TGTGCCAGCAGTGAAACGGGCGGATATAACACTGAAGCTTTCTTT. Protein sequence: CASSETGGYNTEAFF.

This sequence joins TRBV28 and TRBJ1-1; D unresolved. The germline gives CDR1 MDHEN, CDR2 SYDVKM. Trimming left V 6 bases short and J 3 bases short, with 5 bases between. The CDR3 spans 11 residues. Here the CDR3 reads CASRRYTEAFF. In DNA, the CDR3 is TGTGCCAGCAGGAGGTACACTGAAGCTTTCTTT. The variable domain in full, with the rest retrieved from reference TRBV28 and TRBJ1-1, is DVKVTQSSRYLVKRTGEKVFLECVQDMDHENMFWYRQDPGLGLRLIYFSYDVKMKEKGDIPEGYSVSREKKERFSLILESASTNQTSMYLCASRRYTEAFFGQGTRLTVV.

For this clonotype: With a much larger clone just one base away, this may be a read error. The chain combines TRBV30 with TRBJ2-7; 7 bases line up with TRBD2. CDR1 is GTSNPN and CDR2 is SVGIG in the germline V gene (reference sequence). Trimming removed 2 bases from V and 8 bases from J; junction bases left unmatched: 9. This CDR3 has 13 amino acids. The CDR3 coding sequence is TGTGCCTGGAGTTGGGGCGGGAGTGACAAGCAGTACTTC. Protein sequence: CAWSWGGSDKQYF.

This clonotype was counted many times. The chain joins TRBV6-1 to TRBJ2-7; tentative D call: TRBD1 (6 bases). The V and J ends lost 4 bases and 2 bases respectively, with 12 bases between them. The CDR3 loop spans 14 amino acids. Looked up from germline, CDR1 is MNHNS and CDR2 is SASEGT. CDR3 residues: CASSAGTLPYEQYF. DNA of the CDR3: TGTGCCAGCAGTGCCGGGACACTACCCTACGAGCAGTACTTC.

The rearrangement joins TRBV6-1 to TRBJ1-6; 7 positions match TRBD1. This CDR3 has 15 residues. Per germline, CDR1 MNHNS and CDR2 SASEGT. Trimming cost V 6 bases and J 8 bases; bases outside gene matches: 10. CDR3 in amino acids: CASSLRRQGDSPLHF. CDR3 DNA: TGTGCCAGCAGCCTCCGGCGACAGGGTGATTCACCCCTCCACTTT.

This clonotype was observed many times. V gene TRBV29-1 combines with J gene TRBJ2-7; 9 nucleotides align to TRBD1. The CDR3 is 14 amino acids. Germline lookup yields CDR1 SQVTM and CDR2 ANQGSEA. V gave up 4 bases and J gave up 1 base; unmatched junction bases: 5. The CDR3 DNA follows: TGCAGCGTTGGGGGAGGACAGGGGTCCTACGAGCAGTACTTC. This gives the protein CSVGGGQGSYEQYF.

This clonotype was recorded at least ten times. The chain links TRBV2 to TRBJ1-1; 8 bases map to TRBD1. Germline V gene sequence: CDR1 SNHLY, CDR2 FYNNEI. CDR3 length: 13 residues. Losses at the gene ends were 6 bases for V and 3 bases for J; bases not matched to a gene: 3. CDR3 DNA: TGTGCCAGCAGCAAGGACAGGGACACTGAAGCTTTCTTT. Translating it yields CASSKDRDTEAFF.

As for this clonotype: A single base separates this from a much larger clone, so it may be a read error. The rearrangement uses TRBV5-5 and TRBJ2-7; D is perhaps TRBD1 (6 bases). The length of the CDR3 is 15 residues. Germline V lookup: CDR1 SGHKS, CDR2 YYEKEE (reference sequence). For the CDR3, the DNA is TGTGCCAGCAGCTCAACCGGGACAACCTTGGGGGAGCGGTACTTC. Translating gives CASSSTGTTLGERYF.